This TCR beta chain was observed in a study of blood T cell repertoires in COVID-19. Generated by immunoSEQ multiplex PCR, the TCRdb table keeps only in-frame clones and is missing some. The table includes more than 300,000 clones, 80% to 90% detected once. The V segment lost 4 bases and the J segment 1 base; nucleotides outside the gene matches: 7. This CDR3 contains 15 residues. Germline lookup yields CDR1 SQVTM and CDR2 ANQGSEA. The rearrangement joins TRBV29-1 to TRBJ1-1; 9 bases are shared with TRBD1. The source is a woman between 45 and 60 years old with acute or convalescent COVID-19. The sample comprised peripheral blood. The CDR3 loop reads CSVVVTGGSNTEAFF. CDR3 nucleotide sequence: TGCAGCGTTGTAGTGACAGGGGGGTCGAACACTGAAGCTTTCTTT. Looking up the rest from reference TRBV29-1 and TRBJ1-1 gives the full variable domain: SAVISQKPSRDICQRGTSLTIQCQVDSQVTMMFWYRQQPGQSLTLIATANQGSEATYESGFVIDKFPISRPNLTFSTLTVSNMSPEDSSIYLCSVVVTGGSNTEAFFGQGTRLTVV.